This TCR beta chain was found in a study of CXCR3-negative and CXCR3-positive naive CD8 T cells. By phenotype, naive CD8+ T cells were CD45RO-CCR7+CD27+CD95-. Of note for this clonotype: Its target is unknown.

In preparing the TRB cDNA libraries, 5' RACE with UMI labels was used. TCRdb reprocessed the 5' RACE reads, keeping one entry per CDR3 protein, no DNA. The sample totals approximately 120,000 distinct CDR3 sequences. Study-wide results and limits: Comparison of naive cells showed more hydrophobic TRB CDR3s in CXCR3-positive than in CXCR3-negative naive cells. Both naive subsets carried similar amounts of surface CD5, so TCR strength was inferred from TRB CDR3 properties. Whereas memory cells differed, naive CXCR3-negative and CXCR3-positive cells shared similar TRBV-TRBJ usage. Both of the naive subsets showed about the same high diversity, but memory CD8+ cells had much less.

The CDR3 sequence is 15 residues long. The sample taken for sequencing was naive CXCR3+ CD8+ T cells from blood. Indicated subset: CD45RO-CCR7+CD27+CD95- naive CD8+ T cells expressing CXCR3 (TNR3+). The chain is built from TRBV23-1 and TRBJ2-1; the TCRdb D gene call, TRBD1, has no DNA to confirm it. TRBV23-1 is assigned to the ORF class and has an uncertain function. This sequence originates from a human donor in good health. Some clones in this sample may be carry-over from other donors' samples. This CDR3 is CASRDRAFVGDEQFF.